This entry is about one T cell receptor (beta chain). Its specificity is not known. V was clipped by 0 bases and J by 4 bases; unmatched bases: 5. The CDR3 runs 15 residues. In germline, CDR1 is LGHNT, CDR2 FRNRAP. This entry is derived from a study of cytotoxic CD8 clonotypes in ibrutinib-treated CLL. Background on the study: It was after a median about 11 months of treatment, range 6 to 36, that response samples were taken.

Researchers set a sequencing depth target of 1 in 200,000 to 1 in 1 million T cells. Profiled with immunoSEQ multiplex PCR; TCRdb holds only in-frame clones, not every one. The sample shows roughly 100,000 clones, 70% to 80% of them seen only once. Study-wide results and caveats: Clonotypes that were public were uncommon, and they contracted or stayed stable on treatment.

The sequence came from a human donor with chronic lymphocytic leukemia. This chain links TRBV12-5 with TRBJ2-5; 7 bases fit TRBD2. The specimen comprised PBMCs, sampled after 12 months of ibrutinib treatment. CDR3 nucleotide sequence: TGTGCTAGTGGTTTGGTAAGCGGGACCCGAGAGACCCAGTACTTC. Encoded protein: CASGLVSGTRETQYF.